This TCR beta chain was identified in a study of T-cell reconstitution after alpha-beta-depleted transplantation in children. Study-wide results and caveats: There were reportedly several hundred expanded graft clones from which alpha-beta T cells came about two months after transplant.

Using unique molecular identifiers, the investigators prepared the TCRbeta library. TCRdb itself ran the PCR reads through MiXCR, one entry per CDR3 protein. The sample lists around 300,000 distinct CDR3 sequences, approximately 10% seen once, with around 20% in the top ten. This clonotype was counted many times. Its antigen is not known. The TCR originated in a male patient between 2 and 10 years old who had a stem cell transplant for chronic granulomatous disease, so the T cells may come from the graft donor. Sequences were derived from peripheral blood, sampled 180 days after TCRalphabeta/CD19-depleted stem cell transplant.

The CDR3 DNA follows: TGTGCCAGCAGCGTAGGACAGAGCTCTGGAAACACCATATATTTT. It encodes CASSVGQSSGNTIYF. The rearrangement links TRBV9 to TRBJ1-3, with D perhaps TRBD1 (5 bases). Germline V CDR1 and CDR2: SGDLS, YYNGEE. V lost 0 bases, J lost 0 bases, and 7 bases lay in between. The CDR3 has 15 amino acids.